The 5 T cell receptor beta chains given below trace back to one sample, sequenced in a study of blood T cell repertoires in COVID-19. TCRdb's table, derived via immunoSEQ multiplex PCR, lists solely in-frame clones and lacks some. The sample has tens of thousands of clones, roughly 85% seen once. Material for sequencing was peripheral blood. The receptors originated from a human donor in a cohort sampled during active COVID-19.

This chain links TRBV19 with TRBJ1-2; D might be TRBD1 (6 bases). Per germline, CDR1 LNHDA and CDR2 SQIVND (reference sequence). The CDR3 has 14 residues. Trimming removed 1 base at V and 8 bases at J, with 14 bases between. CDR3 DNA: TGTGCCAGTAGTATAGGGACAGCAGACTGGGGCTACACCTTC. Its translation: CASSIGTADWGYTF.

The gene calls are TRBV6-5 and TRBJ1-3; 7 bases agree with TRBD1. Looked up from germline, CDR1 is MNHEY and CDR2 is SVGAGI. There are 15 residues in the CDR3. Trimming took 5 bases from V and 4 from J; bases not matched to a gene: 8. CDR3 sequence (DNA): TGTGCCAGCAGTCCGGACAGGATTCGAGGAAACACCATATATTTT. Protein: CASSPDRIRGNTIYF.

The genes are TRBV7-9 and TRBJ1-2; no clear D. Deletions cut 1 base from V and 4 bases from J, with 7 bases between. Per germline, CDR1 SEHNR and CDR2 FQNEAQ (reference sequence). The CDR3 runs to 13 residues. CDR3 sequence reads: CASSLEQSYGYTF. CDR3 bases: TGTGCCAGCAGCTTAGAACAGAGCTATGGCTACACCTTC.

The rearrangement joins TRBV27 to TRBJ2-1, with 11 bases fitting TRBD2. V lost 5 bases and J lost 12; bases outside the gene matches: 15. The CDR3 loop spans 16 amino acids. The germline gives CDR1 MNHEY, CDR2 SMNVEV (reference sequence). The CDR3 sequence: CASSPRLAGGINGQFF. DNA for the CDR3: TGTGCCAGCAGTCCAAGGCTAGCGGGAGGTATAAACGGGCAGTTCTTC.

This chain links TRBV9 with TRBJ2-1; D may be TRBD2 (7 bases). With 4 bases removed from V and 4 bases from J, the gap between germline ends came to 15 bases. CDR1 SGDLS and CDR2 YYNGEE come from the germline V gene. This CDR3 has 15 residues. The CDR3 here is CASSSAGGPYNEQFF. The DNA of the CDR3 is TGTGCCAGCAGCTCCGCCGGGGGGCCGTACAATGAGCAGTTCTTC.